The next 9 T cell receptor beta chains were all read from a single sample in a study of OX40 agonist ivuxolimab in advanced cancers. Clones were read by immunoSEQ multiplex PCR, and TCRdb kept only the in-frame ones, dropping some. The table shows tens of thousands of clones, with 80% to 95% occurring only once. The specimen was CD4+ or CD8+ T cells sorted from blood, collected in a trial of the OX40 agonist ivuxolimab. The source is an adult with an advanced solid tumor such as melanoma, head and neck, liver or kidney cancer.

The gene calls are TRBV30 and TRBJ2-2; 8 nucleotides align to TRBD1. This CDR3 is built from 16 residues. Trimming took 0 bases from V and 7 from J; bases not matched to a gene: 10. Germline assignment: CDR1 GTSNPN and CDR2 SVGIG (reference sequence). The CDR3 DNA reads TGTGCCTGGAGTGTACAGGAGACAGGGGCTGTCGGGGAGCTGTTTTTT. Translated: CAWSVQETGAVGELFF. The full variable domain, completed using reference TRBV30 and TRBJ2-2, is SQTIHQWPATLVQPVGSPLSLECTVEGTSNPNLYWYRQAAGRGLQLLFYSVGIGQISSEVPQNLSASRPQDRQFILSSKKLLLSDSGFYLCAWSVQETGAVGELFFGEGSRLTVL.

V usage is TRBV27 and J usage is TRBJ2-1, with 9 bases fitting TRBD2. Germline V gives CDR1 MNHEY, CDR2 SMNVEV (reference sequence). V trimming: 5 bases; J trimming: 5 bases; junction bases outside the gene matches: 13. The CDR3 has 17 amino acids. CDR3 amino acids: CASSPRSGLAQNNEQFF. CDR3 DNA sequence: TGTGCCAGCAGTCCTCGATCCGGACTAGCGCAAAACAATGAGCAGTTCTTC.

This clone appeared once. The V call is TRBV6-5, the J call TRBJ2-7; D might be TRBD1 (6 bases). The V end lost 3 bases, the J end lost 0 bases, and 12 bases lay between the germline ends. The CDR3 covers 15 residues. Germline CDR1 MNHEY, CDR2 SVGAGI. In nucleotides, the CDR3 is TGTGCCAGCAGTTATGGCCAGGGGAGCTCCTACGAGCAGTACTTC. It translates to CASSYGQGSSYEQYF.

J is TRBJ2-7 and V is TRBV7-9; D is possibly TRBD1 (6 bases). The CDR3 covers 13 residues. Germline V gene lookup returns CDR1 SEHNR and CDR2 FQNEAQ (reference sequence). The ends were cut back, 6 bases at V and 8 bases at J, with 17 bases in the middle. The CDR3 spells CASSLQGWAQQYF. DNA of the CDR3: TGTGCCAGCAGTTTACAGGGTTGGGCCCAGCAGTACTTC.

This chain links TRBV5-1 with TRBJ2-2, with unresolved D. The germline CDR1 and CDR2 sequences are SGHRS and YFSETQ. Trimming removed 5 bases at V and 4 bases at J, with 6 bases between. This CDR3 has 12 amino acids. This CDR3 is CASREPTGELFF. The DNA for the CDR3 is TGCGCCAGCAGGGAACCCACCGGGGAGCTGTTTTTT. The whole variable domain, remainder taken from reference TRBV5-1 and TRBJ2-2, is KAGVTQTPRYLIKTRGQQVTLSCSPISGHRSVSWYQQTPGQGLQFLFEYFSETQRNKGNFPGRFSGRQFSNSRSEMNVSTLELGDSALYLCASREPTGELFFGEGSRLTVL.

The CDR3 DNA reads TGTGCCAGCAGCTTAATTGCCGTGATGAACACTGAAGCTTTCTTT. Translating gives CASSLIAVMNTEAFF. The chain employs TRBV7-2 and TRBJ1-1; D is uncertain. The CDR3 has 15 amino acids. Germline V CDR1 and CDR2: SGHTA, FQGNSA. Trimming stripped 2 bases from V and 0 bases from J, with 10 bases between.

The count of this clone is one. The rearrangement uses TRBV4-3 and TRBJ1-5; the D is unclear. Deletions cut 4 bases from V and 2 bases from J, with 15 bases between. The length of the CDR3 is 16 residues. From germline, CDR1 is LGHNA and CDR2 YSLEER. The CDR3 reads CASSRSQRTGNQPQHF. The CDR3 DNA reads TGCGCCAGCAGCCGTTCCCAAAGGACGGGCAATCAGCCCCAGCATTTT.

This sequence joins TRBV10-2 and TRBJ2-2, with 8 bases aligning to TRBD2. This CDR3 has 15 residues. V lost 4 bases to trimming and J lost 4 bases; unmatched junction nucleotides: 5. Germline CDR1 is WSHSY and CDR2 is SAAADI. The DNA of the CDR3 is TGCGCCAGCAGTGGATCGGGAGGGCCCACCGGGGAGCTGTTTTTT. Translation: CASSGSGGPTGELFF.

CDR3 loop: CSVAQGAYEQYF. In DNA, the CDR3 is TGCAGCGTTGCACAGGGAGCCTACGAGCAGTACTTC. The chain employs TRBV29-1 and TRBJ2-7; TRBD1 might be the D (6 bases). Trimming took off 4 bases at V and 2 bases at J, with 9 bases between the two ends. CDR1 SQVTM and CDR2 ANQGSEA come from the germline V gene. CDR3 length: 12 residues.